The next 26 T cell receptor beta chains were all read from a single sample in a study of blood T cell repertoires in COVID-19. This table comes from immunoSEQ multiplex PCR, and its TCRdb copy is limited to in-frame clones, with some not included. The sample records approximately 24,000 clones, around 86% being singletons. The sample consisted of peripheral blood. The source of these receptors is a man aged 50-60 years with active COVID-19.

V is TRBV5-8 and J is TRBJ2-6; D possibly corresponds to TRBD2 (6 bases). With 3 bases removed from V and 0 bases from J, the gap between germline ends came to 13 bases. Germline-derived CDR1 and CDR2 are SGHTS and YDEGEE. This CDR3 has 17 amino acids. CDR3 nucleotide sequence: TGTGCCAGCAGCTGGGGAGGAGGCAGCTCTGGGGCCAACGTCCTGACTTTC. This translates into CASSWGGGSSGANVLTF.

This CDR3 is CASSPQGPYNEQFF. For the CDR3, the DNA is TGTGCCAGCAGCCCACAGGGTCCGTACAATGAGCAGTTCTTC. The chain couples TRBV7-3 to TRBJ2-1; D possibly corresponds to TRBD1 (6 bases). CDR1 SGHTA and CDR2 FQGTGA come from the germline V gene. V was cut by 5 bases and J by 4 bases, with 12 bases left in between. CDR3 length equals 14 residues.

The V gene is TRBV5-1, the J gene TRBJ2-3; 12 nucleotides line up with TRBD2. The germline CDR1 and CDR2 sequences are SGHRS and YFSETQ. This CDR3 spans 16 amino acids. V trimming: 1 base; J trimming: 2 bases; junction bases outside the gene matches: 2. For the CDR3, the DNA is TGCGCCAGCAGCTTGAGACTAGCGGGAGTCACAGATACGCAGTATTTT. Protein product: CASSLRLAGVTDTQYF.

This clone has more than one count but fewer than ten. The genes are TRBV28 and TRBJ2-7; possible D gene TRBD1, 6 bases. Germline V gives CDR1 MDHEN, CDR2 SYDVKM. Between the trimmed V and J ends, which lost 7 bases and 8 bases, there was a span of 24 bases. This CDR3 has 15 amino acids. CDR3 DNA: TGTGCCAGCACCGTTACCCCTCAACAGGGTCACAAGCAGTACTTC. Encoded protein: CASTVTPQQGHKQYF.

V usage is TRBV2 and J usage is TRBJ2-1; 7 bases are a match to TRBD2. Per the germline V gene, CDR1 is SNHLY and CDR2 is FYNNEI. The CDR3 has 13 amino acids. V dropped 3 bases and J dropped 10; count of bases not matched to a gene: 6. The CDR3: CASSDYYGGEQFF. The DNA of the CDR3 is TGTGCCAGCAGTGATTACTACGGGGGGGAGCAGTTCTTC.

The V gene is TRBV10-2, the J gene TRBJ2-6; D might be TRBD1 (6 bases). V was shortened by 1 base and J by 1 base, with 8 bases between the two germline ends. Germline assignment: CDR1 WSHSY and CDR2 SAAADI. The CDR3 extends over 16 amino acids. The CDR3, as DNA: TGCGCCAGCAGTGAGTTGGGGGCGTCTGGGGCCAACGTCCTGACTTTC. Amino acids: CASSELGASGANVLTF.

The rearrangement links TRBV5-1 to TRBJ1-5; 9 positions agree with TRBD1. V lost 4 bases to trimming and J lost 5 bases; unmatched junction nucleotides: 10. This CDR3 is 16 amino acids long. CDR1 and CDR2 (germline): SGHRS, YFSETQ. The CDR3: CASSPYLGQGYQPQHF. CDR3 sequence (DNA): TGCGCCAGCAGCCCCTATCTGGGACAGGGTTATCAGCCCCAGCATTTT.

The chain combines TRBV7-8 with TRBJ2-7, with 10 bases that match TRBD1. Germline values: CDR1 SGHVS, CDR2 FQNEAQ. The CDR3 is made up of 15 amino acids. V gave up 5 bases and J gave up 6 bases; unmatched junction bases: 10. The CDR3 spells CASSPTGGAPAEQYF. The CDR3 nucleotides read TGTGCCAGCAGCCCGACAGGGGGCGCACCGGCCGAGCAGTACTTC.

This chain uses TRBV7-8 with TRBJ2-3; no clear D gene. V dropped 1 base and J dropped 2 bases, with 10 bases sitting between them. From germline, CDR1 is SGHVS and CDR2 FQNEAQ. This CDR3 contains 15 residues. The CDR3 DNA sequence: TGTGCCAGCAGCTTAGGAGGAGCCTCCACAGATACGCAGTATTTT. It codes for CASSLGGASTDTQYF.

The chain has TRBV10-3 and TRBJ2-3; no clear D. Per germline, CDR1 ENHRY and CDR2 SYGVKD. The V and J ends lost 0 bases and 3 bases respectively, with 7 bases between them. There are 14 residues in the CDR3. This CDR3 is CAISESPGTDTQYF. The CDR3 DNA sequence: TGTGCCATCAGTGAGTCGCCAGGTACAGATACGCAGTATTTT.

CDR3: CASSQTGPGNTIYF. The CDR3, as DNA: TGTGCCAGCAGCCAAACAGGGCCAGGAAACACCATATATTTT. This chain links TRBV3-1 (or the pseudogene TRBV3-2) with TRBJ1-3; tentative D call: TRBD1 (6 bases). The CDR3 has 14 amino acids. The germline gives CDR1 LGHDT, CDR2 YNNKEL (reference sequence). The ends were cut back, 2 bases at V and 4 bases at J, with 9 bases in the middle.

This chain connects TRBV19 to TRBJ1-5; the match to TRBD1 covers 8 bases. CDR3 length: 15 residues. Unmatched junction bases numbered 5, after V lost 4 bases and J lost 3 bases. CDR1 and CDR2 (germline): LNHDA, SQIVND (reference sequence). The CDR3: CASSTGQGLNQPQHF. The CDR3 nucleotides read TGTGCCAGTAGTACCGGACAGGGCCTCAATCAGCCCCAGCATTTT.

CDR3: CASSVRATEAFF. CDR3 bases: TGTGCCAGCAGTGTCAGGGCCACTGAAGCTTTCTTT. This sequence joins TRBV2 and TRBJ1-1, with D perhaps matching TRBD1 (5 bases). The CDR3 is 12 amino acids. Germline loops: CDR1 SNHLY, CDR2 FYNNEI. Trimming stripped 4 bases from V and 4 bases from J, with 7 bases between.

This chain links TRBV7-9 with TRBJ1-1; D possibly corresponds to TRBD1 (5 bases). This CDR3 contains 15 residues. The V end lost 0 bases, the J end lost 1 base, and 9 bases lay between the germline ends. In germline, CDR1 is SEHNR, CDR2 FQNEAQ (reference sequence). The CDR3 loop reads CASSLAFQGNTEAFF. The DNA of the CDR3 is TGTGCCAGCAGCTTAGCGTTTCAGGGGAACACTGAAGCTTTCTTT.

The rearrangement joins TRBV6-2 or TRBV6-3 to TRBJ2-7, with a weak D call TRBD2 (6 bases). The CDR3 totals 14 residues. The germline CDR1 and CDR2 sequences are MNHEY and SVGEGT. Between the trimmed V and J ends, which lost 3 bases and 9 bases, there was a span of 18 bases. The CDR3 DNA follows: TGTGCCAGCAGTTATGCGGGACCCGCCGCTGCGCAGTACGTC. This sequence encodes CASSYAGPAAAQYV.

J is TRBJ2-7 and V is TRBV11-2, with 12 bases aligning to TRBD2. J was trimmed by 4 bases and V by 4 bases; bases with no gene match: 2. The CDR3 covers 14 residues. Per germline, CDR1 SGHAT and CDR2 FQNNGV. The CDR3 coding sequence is TGTGCCAGCAGCTCCGGACTAGCGGGGTACGAGCAGTACTTC. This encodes CASSSGLAGYEQYF.

The CDR3 loop is CASTAYSTEFLRLNTEAFF. CDR3 DNA: TGTGCCAGCACCGCCTACTCTACAGAATTCCTCCGGTTGAACACTGAAGCTTTCTTT. The chain combines TRBV27 with TRBJ1-1; D is ambiguous. Germline CDR1 MNHEY, CDR2 SMNVEV (reference sequence). V was trimmed by 7 bases and J by 0 bases, leaving 27 bases between them. This CDR3 is built from 19 residues.

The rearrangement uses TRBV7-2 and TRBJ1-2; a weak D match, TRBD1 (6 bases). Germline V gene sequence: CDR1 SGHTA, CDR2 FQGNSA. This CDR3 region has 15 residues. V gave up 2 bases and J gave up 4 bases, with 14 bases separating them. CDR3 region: CASSLTTGLTYGYTF. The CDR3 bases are TGTGCCAGCAGCTTAACTACAGGGTTGACCTATGGCTACACCTTC.

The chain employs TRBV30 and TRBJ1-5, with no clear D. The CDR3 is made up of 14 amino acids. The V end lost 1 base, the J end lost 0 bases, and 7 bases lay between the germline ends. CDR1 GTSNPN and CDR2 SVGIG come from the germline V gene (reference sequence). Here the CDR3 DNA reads TGTGCCTGGAGTGGACAAATTAGCAATCAGCCCCAGCATTTT. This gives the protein CAWSGQISNQPQHF.

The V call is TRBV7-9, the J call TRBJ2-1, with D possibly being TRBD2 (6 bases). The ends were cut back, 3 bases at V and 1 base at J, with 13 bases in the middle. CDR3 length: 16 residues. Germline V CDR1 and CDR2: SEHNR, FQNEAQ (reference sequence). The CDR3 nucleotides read TGTGCCAGCAGCTTCCCCGGGGGTGGGTCCTACAATGAGCAGTTCTTC. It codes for CASSFPGGGSYNEQFF.

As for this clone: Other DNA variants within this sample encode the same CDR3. CDR3 region: CASSESWWRTSGGGGEFF. The CDR3 bases are TGTGCCAGCAGTGAAAGCTGGTGGCGGACTAGCGGGGGGGGCGGGGAGTTCTTC. The gene calls are TRBV2 and TRBJ2-1, with 15 bases fitting TRBD2. From germline, CDR1 is SNHLY and CDR2 FYNNEI. V was pared by 2 bases and J by 14 bases, with 16 bases of the junction left unmatched. The CDR3 runs 18 residues.

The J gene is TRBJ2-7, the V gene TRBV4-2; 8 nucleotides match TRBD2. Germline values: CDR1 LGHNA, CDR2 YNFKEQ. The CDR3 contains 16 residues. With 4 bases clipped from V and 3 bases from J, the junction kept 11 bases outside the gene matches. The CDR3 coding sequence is TGTGCCAGCAGCCCCCGGGAGGGTGCCTATAACTACGAGCAGTACTTC. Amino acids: CASSPREGAYNYEQYF.

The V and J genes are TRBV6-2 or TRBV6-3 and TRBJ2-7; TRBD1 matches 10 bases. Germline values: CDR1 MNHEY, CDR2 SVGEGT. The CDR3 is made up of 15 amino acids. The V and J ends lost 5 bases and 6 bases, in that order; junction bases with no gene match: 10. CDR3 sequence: CASSRTGTGVAEQYF. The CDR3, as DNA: TGTGCCAGCAGTCGTACCGGGACAGGGGTTGCCGAGCAGTACTTC.

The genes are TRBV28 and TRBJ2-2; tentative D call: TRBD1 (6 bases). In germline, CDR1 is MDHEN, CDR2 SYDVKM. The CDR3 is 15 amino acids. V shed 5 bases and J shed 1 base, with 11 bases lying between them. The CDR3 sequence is CASSGRTENTGELFF. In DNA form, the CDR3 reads TGTGCCAGCAGTGGTCGGACAGAGAACACCGGGGAGCTGTTTTTT.

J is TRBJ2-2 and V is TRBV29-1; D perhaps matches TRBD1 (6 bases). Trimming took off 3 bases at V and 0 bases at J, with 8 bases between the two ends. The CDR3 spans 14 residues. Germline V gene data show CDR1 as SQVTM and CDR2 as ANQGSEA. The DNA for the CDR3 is TGCAGCGTTGACAGGGGCGCGAACACCGGGGAGCTGTTTTTT. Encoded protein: CSVDRGANTGELFF.

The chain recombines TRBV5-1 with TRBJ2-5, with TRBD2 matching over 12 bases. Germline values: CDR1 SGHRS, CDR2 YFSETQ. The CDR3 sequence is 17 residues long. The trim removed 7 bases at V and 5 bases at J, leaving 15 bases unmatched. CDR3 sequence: CASYRGLAGGPGETQYF. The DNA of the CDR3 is TGCGCCAGCTATAGGGGCCTAGCGGGAGGGCCCGGGGAGACCCAGTACTTC.